This entry lists 30 T cell receptor beta chains sequenced from one sample in a study of T cells in Graves' hyperthyroidism and ophthalmopathy (dated by TCRdb to the late 2010s). The protocol used for the library was multiplex PCR. Data came from an Illumina HiSeq 2000. The TCR beta CDR3 regions were amplified from RNA transcripts. A first-round RT-PCR of the TCR CDR3 used the HTBI primer set with the Qiagen OneStep RT-PCR kit. Starting from the raw public reads, TCRdb applied fastp trimming at Q25, assembled clones with MiXCR and retained in-frame beta chains. Identical CDR3 protein sequences are pooled into one entry, listed with their most common genes and DNA. The sample table holds about 720,000 distinct CDR3 sequences, of which about a sixth were seen once. Roughly 8% of the sample is held by the ten biggest clonotypes. The sequencing sample was made of blood. Receptor source: a man aged 18 to 30 with Graves' hyperthyroidism.

This clonotype was seen at least ten times. The chain employs TRBV24-1 and TRBJ1-5, with unresolved D. The CDR3 is 14 amino acids. Trimming left V 4 bases short and J 1 base short, with 7 bases between. Looked up from germline, CDR1 is KGHDR and CDR2 is SFDVKD. CDR3 nucleotides: TGTGCCACCAGTGACGCGGACAGCAATCAGCCCCAGCATTTT. It encodes CATSDADSNQPQHF.

The J gene is TRBJ2-4, the V gene TRBV5-5, with 9 bases lining up with TRBD1. The CDR3 is 16 residues long. Germline CDR1 SGHKS, CDR2 YYEKEE (reference sequence). Germline trimming cut 4 bases from V and 0 bases from J; bases unmatched to any gene: 5. The CDR3 reads CASSAWDREAKNIQYF. As DNA, the CDR3 is TGTGCCAGCAGCGCGTGGGACAGGGAAGCCAAAAACATTCAGTACTTC. Looking up the rest from reference TRBV5-5 and TRBJ2-4 gives the full variable domain: DAGVTQSPTHLIKTRGQQVTLRCSPISGHKSVSWYQQVLGQGPQFIFQYYEKEERGRGNFPDRFSARQFPNYSSELNVNALLLGDSALYLCASSAWDREAKNIQYFGAGTRLSVL.

This chain uses TRBV3-1 with TRBJ2-7, with D possibly being TRBD2 (6 bases). CDR3 size: 14 residues. Germline CDR1 LGHDT, CDR2 YNNKEL (reference sequence). The germline V and J ends were trimmed by 4 bases and 1 base, with 11 bases remaining between them. CDR3 residues: CASSLTAGSYEQYF. CDR3 DNA: TGTGCCAGCAGCCTCACGGCGGGGTCCTACGAGCAGTACTTC.

The chain links TRBV29-1 to TRBJ1-1; D not resolved. The CDR3 is 10 residues long. The V end lost 8 bases, the J end lost 7 bases, and 11 bases lay between the germline ends. The germline gives CDR1 SQVTM, CDR2 ANQGSEA. The CDR3 DNA reads as TGCAGCTATGGGGTAGGTGAAGCTTTCTTT. It translates to CSYGVGEAFF.

This clonotype was counted between two and nine times. V is TRBV2 and J is TRBJ2-3; no definite D call. This CDR3 contains 13 residues. Trimming shortened V by 5 bases and J by 4 bases, and 10 bases separated the two germline ends. Germline V gene sequence: CDR1 SNHLY, CDR2 FYNNEI. The CDR3 sequence is CASSTTEADTQYF. In DNA form, the CDR3 reads TGTGCCAGCAGTACTACAGAGGCAGATACGCAGTATTTT.

The sample holds many counts of this clonotype. V and J are TRBV15 and TRBJ2-7; D tentatively fits TRBD1 or TRBD2 (5 bases each). The CDR3 length is 13 residues. Germline assignment: CDR1 LNHNV and CDR2 YYDKDF (reference sequence). V shed 0 bases and J shed 5 bases, with 8 bases lying between them. The CDR3 region is CATSRDLGDEQYF. In nucleotides, the CDR3 is TGTGCCACCAGCAGAGATCTGGGGGACGAGCAGTACTTC.

In this sample, this clonotype turned up a few times. The CDR3 spells CANRAGLAGTGELFF. CDR3 coding DNA: TGTGCCAATCGAGCGGGACTAGCGGGAACCGGGGAGCTGTTTTTT. This chain joins TRBV10-3 and TRBJ2-2, with TRBD2 identical over 13 bases. Germline V gene lookup returns CDR1 ENHRY and CDR2 SYGVKD. V shed 10 bases, J shed 5 bases, and the junction held 7 bases outside the gene matches. The CDR3 extends over 15 amino acids.

This clonotype was observed many times. The rearrangement links TRBV12-5 to TRBJ2-7; TRBD2 matches at 8 bases. Germline trimming cut 4 bases from V and 2 bases from J; bases unmatched to any gene: 4. Germline CDR1 reads LGHNT; CDR2 reads FRNRAP. CDR3 length equals 14 residues. CDR3 amino acids: CASGSGGATYEQYF. The CDR3 nucleotides are TGTGCTAGTGGTTCGGGGGGGGCGACCTACGAGCAGTACTTC.

A word on this clonotype: One base away lies a much larger clone, so this may be a sequencing read error. The chain combines TRBV28 with TRBJ2-7, with TRBD1 as a possible D gene (6 bases). Trimming cost V 7 bases and J 8 bases, with 12 bases left between them. Germline CDR1 and CDR2: MDHEN and SYDVKM. This CDR3 spans 11 amino acids. The DNA for the CDR3 is TGTGCCAGCACAGGGGTTTACCAGCAGTACTTC. It is translated as CASTGVYQQYF.

The rearrangement joins TRBV24-1 to TRBJ1-3, with D unresolved. Germline V CDR1 and CDR2: KGHDR, SFDVKD. V was shortened by 8 bases and J by 0 bases, with 10 bases between the two germline ends. The CDR3 spans 14 residues. The DNA of the CDR3 is TGTGCCACCAAACTAGGGATCTCTGGAAACACCATATATTTT. This encodes CATKLGISGNTIYF.

V gene TRBV7-2 combines with J gene TRBJ2-1; 13 nucleotides align to TRBD2. J lost 3 bases, V lost 5 bases, and 19 bases had no gene match. The CDR3 contains 21 residues. In germline, CDR1 is SGHTA, CDR2 FQGNSA. CDR3 DNA sequence: TGTGCCAGCAGCCAAGAGCCTCCGGGACTAGCGGGACGGCCATACTACAATGAGCAGTTCTTC. This encodes CASSQEPPGLAGRPYYNEQFF.

This clonotype was observed at least ten times. The chain recombines TRBV2 with TRBJ2-7; possible D gene TRBD2, 6 bases. The germline CDR1 and CDR2 sequences are SNHLY and FYNNEI. The CDR3 has 15 residues. The V end lost 4 bases, the J end lost 2 bases, and 15 bases lay between the germline ends. CDR3 sequence (DNA): TGTGCCAGCAGTGGAGACATGGGGGGAACCTACGAGCAGTACTTC. Amino acid sequence: CASSGDMGGTYEQYF.

This clonotype was found many times. The CDR3 DNA reads TGTGCCAGCAGCCTAAGGGCGACGGGCAAAAACATTCAGTACTTC. Residues: CASSLRATGKNIQYF. The chain employs TRBV28 and TRBJ2-4; D gene unclear. The germline V gene has CDR1 MDHEN and CDR2 SYDVKM. The CDR3 loop spans 15 amino acids. The ends were cut back, 6 bases at V and 3 bases at J, with 15 bases in the middle. Variable domain in full (rest from reference TRBV28 and TRBJ2-4): DVKVTQSSRYLVKRTGEKVFLECVQDMDHENMFWYRQDPGLGLRLIYFSYDVKMKEKGDIPEGYSVSREKKERFSLILESASTNQTSMYLCASSLRATGKNIQYFGAGTRLSVL.

The V and J genes are TRBV7-8 and TRBJ2-3; D call uncertain. This CDR3 is built from 17 residues. Deletions cut 2 bases from V and 2 bases from J, with 17 bases between. Per germline, CDR1 SGHVS and CDR2 FQNEAQ. The CDR3 nucleotides read TGTGCCAGCAGCTTATGGGGTAGCCTCATCTTCACAGATACGCAGTATTTT. Its translation: CASSLWGSLIFTDTQYF.

This clonotype occurred many times. The rearrangement uses TRBV28 and TRBJ2-7; 9 nucleotides agree with TRBD2. After removal of 6 bases from V and 1 base from J, the junction contained 4 bases not matched to a gene. The CDR3 spans 14 residues. Germline CDR1 and CDR2: MDHEN and SYDVKM. Here the CDR3 reads CASRASGESYEQYF. The CDR3 DNA follows: TGTGCCAGCAGGGCTAGCGGGGAGTCCTACGAGCAGTACTTC.

This clonotype was recorded once. The V call is TRBV20-1, the J call TRBJ2-7; possible D gene TRBD2, 5 bases. Germline CDR1 reads DFQATT; CDR2 reads SNEGSKA (reference sequence). CDR3 length: 13 amino acids. Trimming pared 3 bases from V and 0 bases from J, leaving 9 bases between. The chain's CDR3 is CSASEGISYEQYF. The CDR3 bases are TGCAGTGCTAGCGAGGGCATCTCCTACGAGCAGTACTTC.

This clonotype was recorded many times. The chain couples TRBV20-1 to TRBJ2-1; 7 bases fit TRBD2. Trimming at V came to 5 bases and at J to 3 bases, leaving 7 bases not matched to a gene. CDR1 DFQATT and CDR2 SNEGSKA come from the germline V gene (reference sequence). The CDR3 covers 14 residues. The CDR3 nucleotides read TGCAGTGCTGGATCTAGCGGAGACTACAATGAGCAGTTCTTC. This codes for CSAGSSGDYNEQFF.

This clonotype was seen at least ten times. The chain uses TRBV28 and TRBJ1-2; TRBD1 is a possible D gene (5 bases). The CDR3 length is 13 residues. V was trimmed by 3 bases and J by 5 bases, leaving 10 bases between them. Germline CDR1 and CDR2: MDHEN and SYDVKM. The CDR3 DNA is TGTGCCAGCAGTTTGACAGCGGAGTATGGCTACACCTTC. Amino acids: CASSLTAEYGYTF.

This clonotype was found many times. The V call is TRBV12-3 or TRBV12-4, the J call TRBJ2-6; D gene ambiguous. The CDR3 totals 18 residues. The V end was cut by 4 bases, the J end by 1 base, with 17 bases between. The CDR3 DNA reads TGTGCCAGCAGTTCAATACCCAATGCTTGGTCTGGGGCCAACGTCCTGACTTTC. This codes for CASSSIPNAWSGANVLTF.

This clonotype was seen many times. The genes are TRBV30 and TRBJ1-1, with D hard to call. This CDR3 is built from 13 residues. The germline V gene encodes CDR1 GTSNPN and CDR2 SVGIG (reference sequence). Trimming took 5 bases from V and 0 from J, leaving 10 bases between them. The CDR3 DNA sequence: TGTGCCTGGTTGACCAATATGAACACTGAAGCTTTCTTT. Encoded protein: CAWLTNMNTEAFF.

In its sample, this clonotype was seen many times. V gene TRBV12-3 or TRBV12-4 combines with J gene TRBJ2-1; TRBD1 matches at 9 bases. After removal of 6 bases from V and 8 bases from J, the junction contained 8 bases not matched to a gene. The CDR3 runs to 14 residues. This chain's CDR3 is CASRRDREVDEQFF. CDR3 bases: TGTGCCAGCAGGCGGGACAGGGAGGTCGATGAGCAGTTCTTC.

This clonotype occurred a few times. The J gene is TRBJ2-4, the V gene TRBV13, with 7 bases aligning to TRBD2. Looked up from germline, CDR1 is PRHDT and CDR2 is FYEKMQ (reference sequence). The CDR3 spans 14 residues. The V gene end was trimmed by 7 bases and the J gene end by 0 bases; junction bases not matched to a gene: 3. In DNA, the CDR3 is TGTGCCAGCACGAGGGAGGGAGCCAAAAACATTCAGTACTTC. Its translation is CASTREGAKNIQYF. Looking up the rest from reference TRBV13 and TRBJ2-4 gives the full variable domain: AAGVIQSPRHLIKEKRETATLKCYPIPRHDTVYWYQQGPGQDPQFLISFYEKMQSDKGSIPDRFSAQQFSDYHSELNMSSLELGDSALYFCASTREGAKNIQYFGAGTRLSVL.

In its sample, this clonotype was seen a few times. V gene TRBV6-1 combines with J gene TRBJ1-5, with D possibly being TRBD1 (6 bases). The CDR3 covers 15 residues. Trimming left V 3 bases short and J 2 bases short, with 11 bases between. Per the germline V gene, CDR1 is MNHNS and CDR2 is SASEGT. CDR3 nucleotides: TGTGCCAGCAGTGATTTGCCAGGGGGCAATCAGCCCCAGCATTTT. It encodes CASSDLPGGNQPQHF.

This clonotype was seen at least ten times. The chain combines TRBV12-3 or TRBV12-4 with TRBJ2-3, with TRBD2 matching 8 bases. J gave up 8 bases and V 7 bases, and 5 bases lay outside the gene matches. The CDR3 runs 12 residues. CDR3 protein: CASTRGGGTQYF. CDR3 coding DNA: TGTGCCAGCACCCGGGGGGGCGGTACGCAGTATTTT.

There are many counts of this clonotype. V usage is TRBV6-6 and J usage is TRBJ1-2, with 8 bases that match TRBD1. Germline-derived CDR1 and CDR2 are MNHNY and SVGAGI (reference sequence). J lost 0 bases, V lost 0 bases, and 6 bases had no gene match. The CDR3 sequence is 17 residues long. Written as DNA, the CDR3 is TGTGCCAGCAGTTACTCCCTCGGACAGGGAGCTAACTATGGCTACACCTTC. Residues: CASSYSLGQGANYGYTF.

This chain uses TRBV12-3 or TRBV12-4 with TRBJ1-2; TRBD1 matches 7 bases. There are 14 residues in the CDR3. The trim removed 2 bases at V and 3 bases at J, leaving 3 bases unmatched. CDR3 DNA: TGTGCCAGCAGTTTACACAGGGGAGACTATGGCTACACCTTC. This encodes CASSLHRGDYGYTF.

The genes are TRBV20-1 and TRBJ1-5, with 7 bases matching TRBD1. Trimming took 0 bases from V and 5 from J; bases not matched to a gene: 4. The CDR3 totals 14 residues. The germline gives CDR1 DFQATT, CDR2 SNEGSKA (reference sequence). In DNA, the CDR3 is TGCAGTGCTAGAGATGGGACAGCTGATCAGCCCCAGCATTTT. Translated: CSARDGTADQPQHF.

Written as DNA, the CDR3 is TGTGCCAGCAGCCAAGATAGCGGGGGACGCGGCGGGGAGCTGTTTTTT. Its translation is CASSQDSGGRGGELFF. This chain uses TRBV4-2 with TRBJ2-2, with 9 bases identical to TRBD2. Looked up from germline, CDR1 is LGHNA and CDR2 is YNFKEQ. The CDR3 is 16 residues long. J was trimmed by 7 bases and V by 0 bases; bases with no gene match: 6.

This clonotype was counted ten times or more. The chain has TRBV5-5 and TRBJ1-2; D is uncertain. From germline, CDR1 is SGHKS and CDR2 YYEKEE (reference sequence). There are 13 residues in the CDR3. V shed 0 bases and J shed 0 bases, with 3 bases lying between them. The CDR3 DNA is TGTGCCAGCAGCTTGGGCACTAACTATGGCTACACCTTC. This codes for CASSLGTNYGYTF.

This clonotype came up many times. The chain couples TRBV5-1 to TRBJ2-7, with TRBD1 identical over 10 bases. Germline V gives CDR1 SGHRS, CDR2 YFSETQ. V was pared by 5 bases and J by 5 bases, with 7 bases of the junction left unmatched. The CDR3 is 14 residues long. CDR3 sequence (DNA): TGCGCCAGCAGAAACACCGGGACAGGGGACGAGCAGTACTTC. Translating gives CASRNTGTGDEQYF.